These T cell receptor beta chains were read from a single sample in a study of neoadjuvant anti-PD-1 for oral cavity cancer. Data came from immunoSEQ multiplex PCR; TCRdb stores just in-frame clones and leaves some out. The sample has around 14,000 clones, 70% to 85% seen once; the top ten hold approximately 2%. The input for sequencing was PBMCs, taken after nivolumab (anti-PD-1) treatment. The receptors originated from a person aged 35-80 years with oral cavity squamous cell carcinoma. Both conserved end residues are part of each CDR3. A D gene is named only where the DNA matches it firmly. Size is omitted from some rows. Given values are once, few, many or a class for expanded clones.

clone size,J gene,D gene,V gene,CDR3 DNA,CDR3 protein
-,TRBJ2-2,-,TRBV11-2,TGTGCCAGCAGTCGCCTTGCGGGGGCCCGCAACACCGGGGAGCTGTTTTTT,CASSRLAGARNTGELFF
once,TRBJ1-3,-,TRBV10-3,TGTGCCATCAGTGGGACACTCGGAAACACCATATATTTT,CAISGTLGNTIYF
-,TRBJ2-7,-,TRBV6-1,TGTGCCAGCAGTGACAGCAGACCCTACGAGCAGTACTTC,CASSDSRPYEQYF
few,TRBJ2-3,-,TRBV6-1,TGTGCCAGCAGTGGGGCAGGGGGCACAGATACGCAGTATTTT,CASSGAGGTDTQYF
-,TRBJ2-7,-,TRBV5-1,TGCGCCAGCAGCTTGGAACCAGGCTACGAGCAGTACTTC,CASSLEPGYEQYF
few,TRBJ1-3,-,TRBV5-6,TGTGCCAGCAGCATCGGGACGCTGGGAAACACCATATATTTT,CASSIGTLGNTIYF
-,TRBJ1-3,-,TRBV7-8,TGTGCCAGCAGCCCTCGGTGGGGGATGGGGGGTCGGATGGTCTCAAACACCATATATTTT,CASSPRWGMGGRMVSNTIYF
-,TRBJ1-2,-,TRBV4-1,TGCGCCAGCAGCCAAGTTTGGCTTCAGGGTTTGAACTATGGCTACACCTTC,CASSQVWLQGLNYGYTF
-,TRBJ1-1,-,TRBV6-5,TGTGCCAGCAGTTACTCGATAGCGGGCGGGTACACTGAAGCTTTCTTT,CASSYSIAGGYTEAFF
few,TRBJ1-4,-,TRBV5-4,TGTGCCAGCGGGGGTGGCGGGGAGAATGAAAAACTGTTTTTT,CASGGGGENEKLFF
-,TRBJ1-3,-,TRBV6-5,TGTGCCAGCAGTTATGCAGGGCCCGGAAACACCATATATTTT,CASSYAGPGNTIYF
-,TRBJ2-6,-,TRBV5-1,TGCGCCAGCAGCTCTGCCGGGCAGCGGACGAACTCTGGGGCCAACGTCCTGACTTTC,CASSSAGQRTNSGANVLTF
-,TRBJ1-2,-,TRBV29-1,TGCAGCGTACAGGAACAGGCGGGGTCTGGCTACACCTTC,CSVQEQAGSGYTF
-,TRBJ2-5,TRBD1,TRBV4-1,TGCGCCAGCAGCCAAGTACAGGGGACGCGGGAGACCCAGTACTTC,CASSQVQGTRETQYF
once,TRBJ2-1,TRBD2,TRBV5-4,TGTGCCAGCAGCCCTTTCTGGGGGACTAGAAGCAATGAGCAGTTCTTC,CASSPFWGTRSNEQFF
-,TRBJ2-7,-,TRBV30,TGTGCCTGGAGTCGTCCGTCTGGCGGGGTCTACGAGCAGTACTTC,CAWSRPSGGVYEQYF
-,TRBJ2-3,TRBD2,TRBV7-9,TGTGCCAGCAGCCCCCGGACTAGCGGGACCACAGATACGCAGTATTTT,CASSPRTSGTTDTQYF
-,TRBJ1-2,-,TRBV7-8,TGTGCCAGCAGTCCATCAAGACGAATCTATGGCTACACCTTC,CASSPSRRIYGYTF
-,TRBJ2-7,TRBD1,TRBV9,TGTGCCAGCAGCACACAACAGGGGGCGGCTTCCTACGAGCAGTACTTC,CASSTQQGAASYEQYF
-,TRBJ2-3,-,TRBV11-1,TGTGCCAGCAGCTTAGCGTATGTGGGCACAGATACGCAGTATTTT,CASSLAYVGTDTQYF
-,TRBJ1-2,TRBD1,TRBV19,TGTGCCAGTACCGGGACAGGGAGGTACACCTTC,CASTGTGRYTF
-,TRBJ2-5,TRBD1,TRBV2,TGTGCCAGCAATACAGGGGTCCGAGAGACCCAGTACTTC,CASNTGVRETQYF
-,TRBJ2-3,-,TRBV7-3,TGTGCCAGCAGCTTTGGTCTAGCGTGGACAGATACGCAGTATTTT,CASSFGLAWTDTQYF
-,TRBJ2-3,TRBD2,TRBV28,TGTGCCAGCAGTTCCCGGACTAGCGGGAGAGATACGCAGTATTTT,CASSSRTSGRDTQYF
-,TRBJ1-4,-,TRBV9,TGTGCCAGCAGCGTATTGGGAGAACCTTATGAAAAACTGTTTTTT,CASSVLGEPYEKLFF
few,TRBJ1-2,-,TRBV12-5,TGTGCTAGTGTAAGGAGGGAGTGGGATGGCTACACCTTC,CASVRREWDGYTF
-,TRBJ1-1,TRBD1,TRBV5-1,TGCGCCAGCAGCTTAACCGGGACAGGGAACACTGAAGCTTTCTTT,CASSLTGTGNTEAFF
-,TRBJ1-5,TRBD1,TRBV4-1,TGCGCCAGCGGGACAGATAATCAGCCCCAGCATTTT,CASGTDNQPQHF
-,TRBJ1-6,TRBD1,TRBV6-5,TGTGCCAGCAGGCGGGACAGCAATTCACCCCTCCACTTT,CASRRDSNSPLHF
-,TRBJ2-1,TRBD2,TRBV30,TGTGCCTGGGGTCCGGGACTAGTGCCATACAATGAGCAGTTCTTC,CAWGPGLVPYNEQFF
-,TRBJ2-2,-,TRBV4-1,TGCGCCAGCAGCCAAGTTGGGGTCCGGGAGCTGTTTTTT,CASSQVGVRELFF
-,TRBJ1-5,-,TRBV6-1,TGTGCCAGCAGTGAACCCCACAGCTACTATCAGCCCCAGCATTTT,CASSEPHSYYQPQHF
-,TRBJ2-1,-,TRBV7-3,TGTGCCAGCAGCCTTCAGGGGGGGTACAATGAGCAGTTCTTC,CASSLQGGYNEQFF
-,TRBJ2-1,TRBD1,TRBV6-5,TGTGCCAGCAGTTACTCGGGACAGTTCAACAATGAGCAGTTCTTC,CASSYSGQFNNEQFF
-,TRBJ2-3,-,TRBV15,TGTGCCACCAGCAGAGTGGGAGGCACAGATACGCAGTATTTT,CATSRVGGTDTQYF
-,TRBJ2-3,-,TRBV7-9,TGTGCCAGCAGCTTACTGGGATCGGGCGGCATGGATACGCAGTATTTT,CASSLLGSGGMDTQYF
-,TRBJ2-7,-,TRBV5-1,TGCGCCAGCAGTGAGGGATACGAGCAGTACTTC,CASSEGYEQYF
-,TRBJ2-6,-,TRBV30,TGTGCCTGGAGGGACAGAGGGACGACTGGGGCCAACGTCCTGACTTTC,CAWRDRGTTGANVLTF
-,TRBJ1-2,TRBD1,TRBV5-4,TGTGCCAGCAGCCGCCAGGGGGGCAGCTATGGCTACACCTTC,CASSRQGGSYGYTF
-,TRBJ1-4,TRBD1,TRBV29-1,TGCAGCGTTGGACTCGGGACAGGGGGGGGTGAAAAACTGTTTTTT,CSVGLGTGGGEKLFF
-,TRBJ1-5,TRBD1,TRBV2,TGTGCCAGCAGAAAGACAGGGCAGCCCCAGCATTTT,CASRKTGQPQHF
-,TRBJ2-1,TRBD2,TRBV30,TGTGCCTGGAGGACGACTAGCGGGGCTGGAGAGCAGTTCTTC,CAWRTTSGAGEQFF
-,TRBJ2-7,-,TRBV6-6,TGTGCCAGCAGTACCGTCGACTACGAGCAGTACTTC,CASSTVDYEQYF
-,TRBJ2-6,-,TRBV2,TGTGCCAGCAGGGGGCGCAGGCGAGACTCCTGGGCTGGGGCCAACGTCCTGACTTTC,CASRGRRRDSWAGANVLTF
-,TRBJ2-1,TRBD2,TRBV4-1,TGCGCCAGCAGCCAAGAGGGATCTAGCGGGAGGGTCGATGAGCAGTTCTTC,CASSQEGSSGRVDEQFF